This is a list of T cell receptor beta chains from one sample in a study of blood T cell repertoires in COVID-19. The table came from immunoSEQ multiplex PCR; TCRdb's copy has only in-frame clones and leaves some out. Of some 90,000 clones listed, about two thirds are singletons. Sequenced material: peripheral blood. The receptors were sampled from a woman aged 55 to 70 in a cohort sampled during active or convalescent COVID-19. The CDR3 runs from the conserved cysteine through the conserved F or W. D genes are given only for firm matches. Only part of the rows carry a size: once, few, many, or a class if the clone is expanded.

CDR3 length: 15; D gene: -; V gene: TRBV9; J gene: TRBJ1-1; clone size: -; CDR3 DNA: TGTGCCAGCAGCGTACATAGGGACATAAACACTGAAGCTTTCTTT; CDR3 protein: CASSVHRDINTEAFF
CDR3 length: 10; D gene: TRBD2; V gene: TRBV2; J gene: TRBJ2-3; clone size: -; CDR3 DNA: TGTGCCAGCGGGACTAGTCATCCGTATTTT; CDR3 protein: CASGTSHPYF
CDR3 length: 19; D gene: TRBD1; V gene: TRBV19; J gene: TRBJ2-6; clone size: -; CDR3 DNA: TGTGCCAGTAGTAAAGTAAAGGGACAGGGTATTTCTGGGGCCAACGTCCTGACTTTC; CDR3 protein: CASSKVKGQGISGANVLTF
CDR3 length: 11; D gene: -; V gene: TRBV6-4; J gene: TRBJ1-2; clone size: -; CDR3 DNA: TGTGCCAGCAGTGACTTATATGGCTACACCTTC; CDR3 protein: CASSDLYGYTF
CDR3 length: 15; D gene: TRBD1; V gene: TRBV7-2; J gene: TRBJ1-2; clone size: -; CDR3 DNA: TGTGCCAGCAGCTCTGGACAGGGCGTCAACTATGGCTACACCTTC; CDR3 protein: CASSSGQGVNYGYTF
CDR3 length: 16; D gene: TRBD2; V gene: TRBV7-8; J gene: TRBJ2-1; clone size: -; CDR3 DNA: TGTGCCAGCAGCTTAGGGACTAGCGGGGCCTACAATGAGCAGTTCTTC; CDR3 protein: CASSLGTSGAYNEQFF
CDR3 length: 12; D gene: TRBD1; V gene: TRBV18; J gene: TRBJ1-1; clone size: -; CDR3 DNA: TGTGCCAGCTCACAGGGACAGGGGGAGGCTTTCTTT; CDR3 protein: CASSQGQGEAFF
CDR3 length: 14; D gene: -; V gene: TRBV19; J gene: TRBJ1-1; clone size: -; CDR3 DNA: TGTGCCAGTAGTACCTTCTACAGGGACACTGAAGCTTTCTTT; CDR3 protein: CASSTFYRDTEAFF
CDR3 length: 15; D gene: -; V gene: TRBV6-5; J gene: TRBJ2-3; clone size: -; CDR3 DNA: TGTGCCAGCAGTTTGGACAGACTGAGCACAGATACGCAGTATTTT; CDR3 protein: CASSLDRLSTDTQYF
CDR3 length: 14; D gene: TRBD2; V gene: TRBV10-3; J gene: TRBJ2-5; clone size: -; CDR3 DNA: TGTGCCATCAGGTCCGGGGGGGGACAAGAGACCCAGTACTTC; CDR3 protein: CAIRSGGGQETQYF
CDR3 length: 14; D gene: TRBD1; V gene: TRBV27; J gene: TRBJ1-2; clone size: -; CDR3 DNA: TGTGCCAGCAGTTTCAGGGGGCTGATCTATGGCTACACCTTC; CDR3 protein: CASSFRGLIYGYTF
CDR3 length: 15; D gene: TRBD1; V gene: TRBV27; J gene: TRBJ2-2; clone size: -; CDR3 DNA: TGTGCCAGCAGTTGGACAGGGGGCAGGACCGGGGAGCTGTTTTTT; CDR3 protein: CASSWTGGRTGELFF
CDR3 length: 16; D gene: -; V gene: TRBV2; J gene: TRBJ2-4; clone size: -; CDR3 DNA: TGTGCCAGCAGTGAAAGAGACAAGGGAACGGGGAACATTCAGTACTTC; CDR3 protein: CASSERDKGTGNIQYF
CDR3 length: 14; D gene: -; V gene: TRBV6-4; J gene: TRBJ1-2; clone size: -; CDR3 DNA: TGTGCCAGCAGTGTCTCGTTCGGGGGACCTGGCTACACCTTC; CDR3 protein: CASSVSFGGPGYTF
CDR3 length: 15; D gene: -; V gene: TRBV28; J gene: TRBJ2-3; clone size: -; CDR3 DNA: TGTGCCAGCAGTTTCAGCGGATATAGCACAGATACGCAGTATTTT; CDR3 protein: CASSFSGYSTDTQYF
CDR3 length: 14; D gene: -; V gene: TRBV3-1/TRBV3-2; J gene: TRBJ2-3; clone size: -; CDR3 DNA: TGTGCCAGCAGCCATAGACTAGGGGCAGATACGCAGTATTTT; CDR3 protein: CASSHRLGADTQYF
CDR3 length: 15; D gene: TRBD2; V gene: TRBV9; J gene: TRBJ2-1; clone size: -; CDR3 DNA: TGTGCCAGCAGCGTAGAGTACGCGGGGGGTAATGAGCAGTTCTTC; CDR3 protein: CASSVEYAGGNEQFF
CDR3 length: 12; D gene: -; V gene: TRBV11-1; J gene: TRBJ2-3; clone size: -; CDR3 DNA: TGTGCCAGCAGCTCCGCTCCTACCCGCCAGTATTTT; CDR3 protein: CASSSAPTRQYF
CDR3 length: 12; D gene: -; V gene: TRBV4-1; J gene: TRBJ2-5; clone size: -; CDR3 DNA: TGCGCCAGCAGTTCTTTCCAAGAGACCCAGTACTTC; CDR3 protein: CASSSFQETQYF
CDR3 length: 18; D gene: TRBD1; V gene: TRBV4-1; J gene: TRBJ2-6; clone size: -; CDR3 DNA: TGCGCCAGCAGCCAAGATGGGCAGGGGGCGGGAGGGGCCAACGTCCTGACTTTC; CDR3 protein: CASSQDGQGAGGANVLTF
CDR3 length: 16; D gene: -; V gene: TRBV9; J gene: TRBJ2-5; clone size: few; CDR3 DNA: TGTGCCAGCAGCCCGAGGACAGCCCCCACGGGAGAGACCCAGTACTTC; CDR3 protein: CASSPRTAPTGETQYF
CDR3 length: 16; D gene: TRBD1; V gene: TRBV28; J gene: TRBJ2-1; clone size: -; CDR3 DNA: TGTGCCAGCAGCTCCGGGACAGGGGGCCTCTACAATGAGCAGTTCTTC; CDR3 protein: CASSSGTGGLYNEQFF
CDR3 length: 16; D gene: -; V gene: TRBV3-1/TRBV3-2; J gene: TRBJ1-2; clone size: -; CDR3 DNA: TGTGCCAGCAGCCAAGCAGGGGTCCGGGCTAACTATGGCTACACCTTC; CDR3 protein: CASSQAGVRANYGYTF
CDR3 length: 15; D gene: TRBD1; V gene: TRBV19; J gene: TRBJ2-6; clone size: -; CDR3 DNA: TGTGCCAGTACCCCGACAGGGACTGGGGCCAACGTCCTGACTTTC; CDR3 protein: CASTPTGTGANVLTF
CDR3 length: 15; D gene: TRBD2; V gene: TRBV27; J gene: TRBJ2-3; clone size: few; CDR3 DNA: TGTGCCAGCACTCAGATGGGGGGGAGGACAGATACGCAGTATTTT; CDR3 protein: CASTQMGGRTDTQYF
CDR3 length: 14; D gene: -; V gene: TRBV7-9; J gene: TRBJ2-5; clone size: few; CDR3 DNA: TGTGCCAGCAGCTTAGTCCAGATTCAAGAGACCCAGTACTTC; CDR3 protein: CASSLVQIQETQYF
CDR3 length: 12; D gene: TRBD1; V gene: TRBV6-4; J gene: TRBJ1-2; clone size: -; CDR3 DNA: TGTGCCCAGCGGGACAGGCACTATGGCTACACCTTC; CDR3 protein: CAQRDRHYGYTF
CDR3 length: 17; D gene: TRBD2; V gene: TRBV15; J gene: TRBJ2-1; clone size: -; CDR3 DNA: TGTGCCACCAGCAGAGGGGGCCTAGCGGTCCAGTACAATGAGCAGTTCTTC; CDR3 protein: CATSRGGLAVQYNEQFF
CDR3 length: 16; D gene: TRBD1; V gene: TRBV10-3; J gene: TRBJ2-1; clone size: -; CDR3 DNA: TGTGCCATCAGTGAGTCGACGGGACAGGGCGTAAATGAGCAGTTCTTC; CDR3 protein: CAISESTGQGVNEQFF
CDR3 length: 13; D gene: -; V gene: TRBV6-5; J gene: TRBJ2-5; clone size: -; CDR3 DNA: TGTGCCAGCAGGGTCGAGTGGTTGGAGACCCAGTACTTC; CDR3 protein: CASRVEWLETQYF
CDR3 length: 13; D gene: -; V gene: TRBV27; J gene: TRBJ2-3; clone size: -; CDR3 DNA: TGTGCCAGCAGTTTGACAGGCACAGATACGCAGTATTTT; CDR3 protein: CASSLTGTDTQYF
CDR3 length: 15; D gene: TRBD1; V gene: TRBV11-2; J gene: TRBJ1-2; clone size: -; CDR3 DNA: TGTGCCAGCAGCTCCACGACAGGGTCGAGTCTTGGCTACACCTTC; CDR3 protein: CASSSTTGSSLGYTF
CDR3 length: 16; D gene: -; V gene: TRBV7-9; J gene: TRBJ2-3; clone size: -; CDR3 DNA: TGTGCCAGCAGCCGTTCCACTAGCAGAGGCACAGATACGCAGTATTTT; CDR3 protein: CASSRSTSRGTDTQYF
CDR3 length: 18; D gene: TRBD2; V gene: TRBV2; J gene: TRBJ2-3; clone size: -; CDR3 DNA: TGTGCCAGCAGGGAGCTAGCGGGGGGAAGGTGGGACACAGATACGCAGTATTTT; CDR3 protein: CASRELAGGRWDTDTQYF
CDR3 length: 13; D gene: -; V gene: TRBV9; J gene: TRBJ1-6; clone size: -; CDR3 DNA: TGTGCCAGCAGCGAGGGGGGGAATTCACCCCTCCACTTT; CDR3 protein: CASSEGGNSPLHF
CDR3 length: 15; D gene: TRBD1; V gene: TRBV2; J gene: TRBJ2-7; clone size: -; CDR3 DNA: TGTGCCAGCAGTGAAATGGGACAGGGCACCTACGAGCAGTACTTC; CDR3 protein: CASSEMGQGTYEQYF
CDR3 length: 16; D gene: TRBD2; V gene: TRBV7-2; J gene: TRBJ2-1; clone size: -; CDR3 DNA: TGTGCCAGCGGGGGGCGTAGCGGGGGAACCTACAATGAGCAGTTCTTC; CDR3 protein: CASGGRSGGTYNEQFF
CDR3 length: 15; D gene: -; V gene: TRBV2; J gene: TRBJ2-7; clone size: -; CDR3 DNA: TGTGCCAGCAGTGAAGATGGGCAGGGATTCTACGAGCAGTACTTC; CDR3 protein: CASSEDGQGFYEQYF
CDR3 length: 14; D gene: -; V gene: TRBV6-5; J gene: TRBJ1-3; clone size: -; CDR3 DNA: TGTGCCAGCATGCGTCAGGTCTCTGGAAACACCATATATTTT; CDR3 protein: CASMRQVSGNTIYF
CDR3 length: 15; D gene: -; V gene: TRBV15; J gene: TRBJ2-5; clone size: -; CDR3 DNA: TGTGCCACCGGACTTTTCCGTTTTAACCAAGAGACCCAGTACTTC; CDR3 protein: CATGLFRFNQETQYF
CDR3 length: 15; D gene: TRBD2; V gene: TRBV9; J gene: TRBJ2-3; clone size: once; CDR3 DNA: TGTGCCAGCAGCGTCCGCGGGGGGCAGCTTAATACGCAGTATTTT; CDR3 protein: CASSVRGGQLNTQYF
CDR3 length: 15; D gene: -; V gene: TRBV7-9; J gene: TRBJ1-1; clone size: -; CDR3 DNA: TGTGCCAGCAGCTATAGTGCGGCCATGAACACTGAAGCTTTCTTT; CDR3 protein: CASSYSAAMNTEAFF
CDR3 length: 12; D gene: TRBD1; V gene: TRBV7-2; J gene: TRBJ1-2; clone size: -; CDR3 DNA: TGTGCCAGCAGCTTGACAGGGTATCGCTACACCTTC; CDR3 protein: CASSLTGYRYTF
CDR3 length: 14; D gene: -; V gene: TRBV7-8; J gene: TRBJ2-2; clone size: few; CDR3 DNA: TGTGCCAGCAGCTTAGGACAGAGGTCCGGGGAGCTGTTTTTT; CDR3 protein: CASSLGQRSGELFF
CDR3 length: 18; D gene: -; V gene: TRBV19; J gene: TRBJ2-7; clone size: -; CDR3 DNA: TGTGCCAGTAGTTCCCACGCGGGACAGACCCTCAGCTCCTACGAGCAGTACTTC; CDR3 protein: CASSSHAGQTLSSYEQYF
CDR3 length: 13; D gene: -; V gene: TRBV12-3/TRBV12-4; J gene: TRBJ1-1; clone size: -; CDR3 DNA: TGTGCCAGCAGTTTTGAGGGGGTCACTGAAGCTTTCTTT; CDR3 protein: CASSFEGVTEAFF
CDR3 length: 19; D gene: TRBD1; V gene: TRBV7-2; J gene: TRBJ2-3; clone size: -; CDR3 DNA: TGTGCCAGCAGCCCCTCGGACAGGGCTGGACGAGTTGGCACAGATACGCAGTATTTT; CDR3 protein: CASSPSDRAGRVGTDTQYF
CDR3 length: 16; D gene: TRBD2; V gene: TRBV28; J gene: TRBJ2-1; clone size: -; CDR3 DNA: TGTGCCAGCAGTCTCCAGACTAGCGAGATCTTCAATGAGCAGTTCTTC; CDR3 protein: CASSLQTSEIFNEQFF